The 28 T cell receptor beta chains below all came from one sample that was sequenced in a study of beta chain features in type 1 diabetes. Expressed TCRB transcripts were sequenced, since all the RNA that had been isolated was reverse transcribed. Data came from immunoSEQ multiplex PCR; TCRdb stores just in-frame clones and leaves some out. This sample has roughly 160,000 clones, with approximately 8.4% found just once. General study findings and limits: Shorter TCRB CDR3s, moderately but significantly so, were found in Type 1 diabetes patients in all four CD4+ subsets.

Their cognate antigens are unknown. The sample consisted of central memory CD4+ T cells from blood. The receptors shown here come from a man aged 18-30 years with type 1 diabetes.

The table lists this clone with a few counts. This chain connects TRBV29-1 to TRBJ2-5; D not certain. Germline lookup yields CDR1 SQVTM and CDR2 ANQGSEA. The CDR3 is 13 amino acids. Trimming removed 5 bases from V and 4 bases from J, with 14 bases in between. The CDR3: CSVLGPDPETQYF. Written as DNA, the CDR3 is TGCAGCGTTCTGGGCCCCGACCCAGAGACCCAGTACTTC.

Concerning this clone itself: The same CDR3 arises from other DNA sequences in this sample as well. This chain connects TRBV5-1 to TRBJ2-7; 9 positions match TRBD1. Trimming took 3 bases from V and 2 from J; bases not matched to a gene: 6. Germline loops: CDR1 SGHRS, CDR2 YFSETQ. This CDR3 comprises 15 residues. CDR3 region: CASSSPGQGAYEQYF. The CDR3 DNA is TGCGCCAGCAGCTCCCCGGGACAGGGTGCCTACGAGCAGTACTTC. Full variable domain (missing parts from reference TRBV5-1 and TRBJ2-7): KAGVTQTPRYLIKTRGQQVTLSCSPISGHRSVSWYQQTPGQGLQFLFEYFSETQRNKGNFPGRFSGRQFSNSRSEMNVSTLELGDSALYLCASSSPGQGAYEQYFGPGTRLTVT.

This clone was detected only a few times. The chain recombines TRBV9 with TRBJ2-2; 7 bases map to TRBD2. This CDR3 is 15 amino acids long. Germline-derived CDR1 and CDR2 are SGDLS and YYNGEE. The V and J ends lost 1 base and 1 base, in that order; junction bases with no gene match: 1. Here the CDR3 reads CASSVLAENTGELFF. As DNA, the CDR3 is TGTGCCAGCAGCGTACTAGCGGAGAACACCGGGGAGCTGTTTTTT.

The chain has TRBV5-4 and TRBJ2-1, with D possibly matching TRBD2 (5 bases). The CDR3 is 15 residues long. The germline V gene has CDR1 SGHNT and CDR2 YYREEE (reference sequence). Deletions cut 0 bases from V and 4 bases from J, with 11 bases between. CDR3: CASSLEKPGYNEQFF. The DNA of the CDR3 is TGTGCCAGCAGCTTGGAGAAGCCGGGATACAATGAGCAGTTCTTC.

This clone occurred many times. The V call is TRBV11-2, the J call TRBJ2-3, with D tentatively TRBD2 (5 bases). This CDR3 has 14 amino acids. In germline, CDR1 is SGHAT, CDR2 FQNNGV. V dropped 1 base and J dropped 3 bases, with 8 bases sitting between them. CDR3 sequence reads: CASSLVGGTDTQYF. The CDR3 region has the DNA TGTGCCAGCAGCTTAGTCGGCGGGACAGATACGCAGTATTTT.

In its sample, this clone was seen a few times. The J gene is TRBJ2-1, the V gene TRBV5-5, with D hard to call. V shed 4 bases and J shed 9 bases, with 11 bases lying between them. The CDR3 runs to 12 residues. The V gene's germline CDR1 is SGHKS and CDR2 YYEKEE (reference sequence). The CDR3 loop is CASSVDSREQFF. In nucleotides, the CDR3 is TGTGCCAGCAGCGTGGATAGCCGTGAGCAGTTCTTC.

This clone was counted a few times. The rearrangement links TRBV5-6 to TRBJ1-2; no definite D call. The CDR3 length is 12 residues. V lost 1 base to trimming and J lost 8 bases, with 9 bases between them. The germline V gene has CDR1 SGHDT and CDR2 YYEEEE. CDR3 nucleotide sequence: TGTGCCAGCAGCTTGAGCGGATGGGGCTACACCTTC. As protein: CASSLSGWGYTF. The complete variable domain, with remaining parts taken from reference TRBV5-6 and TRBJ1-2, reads DAGVTQSPTHLIKTRGQQVTLRCSPKSGHDTVSWYQQALGQGPQFIFQYYEEEERQRGNFPDRFSGHQFPNYSSELNVNALLLGDSALYLCASSLSGWGYTFGSGTRLTVV.

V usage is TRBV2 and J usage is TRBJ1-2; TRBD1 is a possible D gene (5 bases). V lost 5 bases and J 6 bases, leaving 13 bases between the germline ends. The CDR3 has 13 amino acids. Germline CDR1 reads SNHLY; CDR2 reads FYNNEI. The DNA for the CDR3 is TGTGCCAGCAGTCCAGGGCTAGGGGATGGCTACACCTTC. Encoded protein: CASSPGLGDGYTF.

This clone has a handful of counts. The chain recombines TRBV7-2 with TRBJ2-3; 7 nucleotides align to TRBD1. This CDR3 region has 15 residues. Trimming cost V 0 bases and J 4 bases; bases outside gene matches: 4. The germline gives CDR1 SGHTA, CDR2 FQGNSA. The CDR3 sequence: CASSLAAQGADTQYF. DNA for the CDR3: TGTGCCAGCAGCTTAGCCGCTCAGGGGGCAGATACGCAGTATTTT.

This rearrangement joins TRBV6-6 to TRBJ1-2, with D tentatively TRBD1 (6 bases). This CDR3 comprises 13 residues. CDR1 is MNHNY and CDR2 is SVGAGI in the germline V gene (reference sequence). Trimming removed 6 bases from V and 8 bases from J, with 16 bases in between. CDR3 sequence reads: CASSYGLGGGYTF. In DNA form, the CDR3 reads TGTGCCAGCAGCTATGGCCTAGGGGGAGGCTACACCTTC.

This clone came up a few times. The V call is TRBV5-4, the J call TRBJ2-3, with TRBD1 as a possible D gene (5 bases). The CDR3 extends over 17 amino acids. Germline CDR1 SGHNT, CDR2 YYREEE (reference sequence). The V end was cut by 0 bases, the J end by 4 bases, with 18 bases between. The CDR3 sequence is CASSLDGVGSRADTQYF. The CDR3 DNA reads TGTGCCAGCAGCTTGGACGGCGTGGGTTCCAGGGCAGATACGCAGTATTTT.

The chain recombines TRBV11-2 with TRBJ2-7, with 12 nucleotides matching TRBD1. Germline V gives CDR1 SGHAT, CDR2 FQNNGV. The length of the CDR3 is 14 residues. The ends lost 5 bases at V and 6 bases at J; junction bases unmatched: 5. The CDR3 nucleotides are TGTGCCAGCAGCCCGGGACAGGGGGCGGGCGAGCAGTACTTC. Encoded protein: CASSPGQGAGEQYF. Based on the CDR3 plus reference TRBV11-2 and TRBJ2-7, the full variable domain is EAGVAQSPRYKIIEKRQSVAFWCNPISGHATLYWYQQILGQGPKLLIQFQNNGVVDDSQLPKDRFSAERLKGVDSTLKIQPAKLEDSAVYLCASSPGQGAGEQYFGPGTRLTVT.

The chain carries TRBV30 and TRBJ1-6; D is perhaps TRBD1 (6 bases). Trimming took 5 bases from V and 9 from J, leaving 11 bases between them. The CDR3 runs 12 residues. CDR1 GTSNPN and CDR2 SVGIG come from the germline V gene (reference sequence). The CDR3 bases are TGTGCCTGGGCAGGGGAACTTTCACCCCTCCACTTT. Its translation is CAWAGELSPLHF. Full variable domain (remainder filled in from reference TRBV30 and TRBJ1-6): SQTIHQWPATLVQPVGSPLSLECTVEGTSNPNLYWYRQAAGRGLQLLFYSVGIGQISSEVPQNLSASRPQDRQFILSSKKLLLSDSGFYLCAWAGELSPLHFGNGTRLTVT.

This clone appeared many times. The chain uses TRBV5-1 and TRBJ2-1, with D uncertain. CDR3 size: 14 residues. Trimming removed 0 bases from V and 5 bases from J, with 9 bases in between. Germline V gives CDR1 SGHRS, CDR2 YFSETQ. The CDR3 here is CASSLDPPNNEQFF. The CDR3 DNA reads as TGCGCCAGCAGCTTGGATCCGCCTAACAATGAGCAGTTCTTC.

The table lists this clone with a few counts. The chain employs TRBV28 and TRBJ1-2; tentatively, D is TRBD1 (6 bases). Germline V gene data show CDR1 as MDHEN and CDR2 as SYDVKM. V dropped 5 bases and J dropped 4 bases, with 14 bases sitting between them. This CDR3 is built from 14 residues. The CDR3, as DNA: TGTGCCAGCAGTCCCGGACAGACCAGCTATGGCTACACCTTC. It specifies CASSPGQTSYGYTF.

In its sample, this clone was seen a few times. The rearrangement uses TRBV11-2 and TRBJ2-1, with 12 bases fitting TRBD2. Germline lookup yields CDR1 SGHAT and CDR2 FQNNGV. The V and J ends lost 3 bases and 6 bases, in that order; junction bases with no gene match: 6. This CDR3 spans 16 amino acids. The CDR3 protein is CASSFLAGGRGNEQFF. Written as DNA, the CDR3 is TGTGCCAGCAGCTTCCTAGCGGGAGGGAGAGGCAATGAGCAGTTCTTC.

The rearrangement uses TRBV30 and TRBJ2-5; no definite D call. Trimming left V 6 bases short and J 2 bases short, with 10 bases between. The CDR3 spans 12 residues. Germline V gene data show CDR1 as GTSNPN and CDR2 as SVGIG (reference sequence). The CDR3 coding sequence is TGTGCCTGTGCGGCAGTTCAAGAGACCCAGTACTTC. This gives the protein CACAAVQETQYF.

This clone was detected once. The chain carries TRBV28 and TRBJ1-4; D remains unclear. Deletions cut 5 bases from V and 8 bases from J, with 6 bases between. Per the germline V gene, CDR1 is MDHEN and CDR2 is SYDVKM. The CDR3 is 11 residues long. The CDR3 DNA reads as TGTGCCAGCAGTGAGCGCGAAAAACTGTTTTTT. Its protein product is CASSEREKLFF.

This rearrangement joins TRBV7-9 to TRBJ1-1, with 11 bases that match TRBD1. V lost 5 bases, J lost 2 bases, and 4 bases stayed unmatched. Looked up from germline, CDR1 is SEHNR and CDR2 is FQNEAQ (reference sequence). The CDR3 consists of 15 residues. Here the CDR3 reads CASSGQGAGNTEAFF. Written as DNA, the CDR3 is TGTGCCAGCAGCGGACAGGGGGCCGGAAACACTGAAGCTTTCTTT.

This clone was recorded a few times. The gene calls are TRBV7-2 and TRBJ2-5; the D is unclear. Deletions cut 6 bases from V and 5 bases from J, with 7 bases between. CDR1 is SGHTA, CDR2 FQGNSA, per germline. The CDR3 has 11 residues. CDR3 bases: TGTGCCAGCAGTGTAATGGAGACCCAGTACTTC. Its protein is CASSVMETQYF.

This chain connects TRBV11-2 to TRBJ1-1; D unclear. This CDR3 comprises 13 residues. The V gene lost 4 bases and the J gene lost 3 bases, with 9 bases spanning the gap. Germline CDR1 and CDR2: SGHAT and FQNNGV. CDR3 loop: CASSWSQYTEAFF. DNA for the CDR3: TGTGCCAGCAGCTGGTCCCAGTACACTGAAGCTTTCTTT.

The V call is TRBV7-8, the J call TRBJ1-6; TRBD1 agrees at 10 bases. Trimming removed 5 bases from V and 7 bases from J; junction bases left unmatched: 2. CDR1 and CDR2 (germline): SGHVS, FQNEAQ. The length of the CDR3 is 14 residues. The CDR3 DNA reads TGTGCCAGCAGCCAGGACAGGGGGAATTCACCCCTCCACTTT. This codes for CASSQDRGNSPLHF.

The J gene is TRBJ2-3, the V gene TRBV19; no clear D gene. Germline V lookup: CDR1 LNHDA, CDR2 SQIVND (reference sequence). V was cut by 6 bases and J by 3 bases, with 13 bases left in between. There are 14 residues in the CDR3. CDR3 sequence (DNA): TGTGCCAGTAGCCTCGTTGGGCCTACAGATACGCAGTATTTT. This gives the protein CASSLVGPTDTQYF.

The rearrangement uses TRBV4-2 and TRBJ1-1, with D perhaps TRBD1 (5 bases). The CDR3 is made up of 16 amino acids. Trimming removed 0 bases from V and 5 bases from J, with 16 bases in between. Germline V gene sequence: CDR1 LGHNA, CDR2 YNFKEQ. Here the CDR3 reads CASSQDLAGGYTEAFF. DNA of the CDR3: TGTGCCAGCAGCCAAGATTTAGCGGGGGGATATACTGAAGCTTTCTTT.

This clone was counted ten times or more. The CDR3 is CASSQDLYNEQFF. DNA for the CDR3: TGCGCCAGCAGCCAAGATCTCTACAATGAGCAGTTCTTC. The V and J genes are TRBV4-1 and TRBJ2-1; D remains unclear. V shed 0 bases and J shed 3 bases, with 3 bases lying between them. CDR1 and CDR2 (germline): MGHRA, YSYEKL. The CDR3 totals 13 residues.

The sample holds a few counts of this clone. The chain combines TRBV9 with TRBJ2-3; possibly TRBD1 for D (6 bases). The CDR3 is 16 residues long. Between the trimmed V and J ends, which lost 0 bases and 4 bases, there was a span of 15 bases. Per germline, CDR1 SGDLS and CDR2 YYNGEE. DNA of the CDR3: TGTGCCAGCAGCGTAGGATCAGGGGCGCCCGCAGATACGCAGTATTTT. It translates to CASSVGSGAPADTQYF.

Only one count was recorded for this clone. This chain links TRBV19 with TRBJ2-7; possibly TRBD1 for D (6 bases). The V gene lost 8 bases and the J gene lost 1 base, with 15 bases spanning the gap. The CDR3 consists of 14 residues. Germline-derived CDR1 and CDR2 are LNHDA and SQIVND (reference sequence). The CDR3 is CASSQGQLSYEQYF. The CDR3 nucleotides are TGTGCCAGTTCCCAGGGGCAACTATCCTACGAGCAGTACTTC. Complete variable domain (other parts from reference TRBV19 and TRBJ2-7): DGGITQSPKYLFRKEGQNVTLSCEQNLNHDAMYWYRQDPGQGLRLIYYSQIVNDFQKGDIAEGYSVSREKKESFPLTVTSAQKNPTAFYLCASSQGQLSYEQYFGPGTRLTVT.

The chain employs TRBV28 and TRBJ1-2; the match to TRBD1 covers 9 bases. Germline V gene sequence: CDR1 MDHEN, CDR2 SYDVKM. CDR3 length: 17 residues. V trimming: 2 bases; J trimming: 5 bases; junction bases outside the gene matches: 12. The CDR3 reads CASSLPGQGLVLYGYTF. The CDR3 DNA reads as TGTGCCAGCAGTTTACCGGGACAGGGTTTGGTATTGTATGGCTACACCTTC.